These 30 T cell receptor beta chains came from one sample sequenced in a study of memory CD4+ T cells and cytomegalovirus serostatus. Single viable CD3+CD4+CD8-CD45RO+ cells were sorted as the memory CD4+ T cells. Data came from immunoSEQ multiplex PCR; TCRdb stores just in-frame clones and leaves some out. The table records 60,000 to 70,000 clones, 60% to 85% of them present only once. Sequenced sample: memory CD4+ T cells from blood. Receptors originate from an adult in good health and CMV-seronegative. Some clones in this sample may be carry-over from other donors' samples.

The table lists this clone with a count of one. J is TRBJ2-5 and V is TRBV7-9; TRBD1 matches 9 bases. V was pared by 4 bases and J by 1 base, with 4 bases of the junction left unmatched. CDR3 size: 15 residues. From germline, CDR1 is SEHNR and CDR2 FQNEAQ (reference sequence). The CDR3 reads CASSSVDRGQETQYF. CDR3 in DNA: TGTGCCAGCAGCTCAGTGGACAGGGGCCAAGAGACCCAGTACTTC.

The V and J genes are TRBV5-1 and TRBJ2-7; TRBD1 matches at 8 bases. Germline CDR1 reads SGHRS; CDR2 reads YFSETQ. The CDR3 contains 15 residues. The trim removed 4 bases at V and 3 bases at J, leaving 9 bases unmatched. CDR3 in amino acids: CASSPGSGQGYEQYF. CDR3 nucleotides: TGCGCCAGCAGCCCGGGTTCCGGACAGGGCTACGAGCAGTACTTC. Drawing the rest from reference TRBV5-1 and TRBJ2-7, the complete variable domain is KAGVTQTPRYLIKTRGQQVTLSCSPISGHRSVSWYQQTPGQGLQFLFEYFSETQRNKGNFPGRFSGRQFSNSRSEMNVSTLELGDSALYLCASSPGSGQGYEQYFGPGTRLTVT.

The chain is built from TRBV28 and TRBJ1-2; a weak D match, TRBD1 (5 bases). Germline-derived CDR1 and CDR2 are MDHEN and SYDVKM. The CDR3 extends over 14 amino acids. Trimming cost V 7 bases and J 8 bases, with 20 bases left between them. CDR3 region: CASTREAVLLGYTF. The CDR3 DNA sequence: TGTGCCAGCACCAGGGAGGCGGTCCTTTTGGGCTACACCTTC.

The chain couples TRBV19 to TRBJ2-1; D might be TRBD1 (6 bases). This CDR3 has 16 residues. Between the trimmed V and J ends, which lost 6 bases and 2 bases, there was a span of 17 bases. Germline CDR1 reads LNHDA; CDR2 reads SQIVND (reference sequence). The CDR3 bases are TGTGCCAGTAGCGGTTGGACAGCATCCACCTACAATGAGCAGTTCTTC. It is translated as CASSGWTASTYNEQFF.

The V gene is TRBV27, the J gene TRBJ2-1; tentatively, D is TRBD1 or TRBD2 (5 bases each). The germline V and J ends were trimmed by 3 bases and 7 bases, with 28 bases remaining between them. Per germline, CDR1 MNHEY and CDR2 SMNVEV (reference sequence). The CDR3 extends over 19 amino acids. DNA of the CDR3: TGTGCCAGCAGTTTCTCTAGACAATCCTTCCAATGGGGGTCGAATGAGCAGTTCTTC. As protein: CASSFSRQSFQWGSNEQFF.

This sequence joins TRBV7-3 and TRBJ2-1; TRBD2 aligns across 7 bases. V dropped 0 bases and J dropped 0; count of bases not matched to a gene: 2. The CDR3 is 16 residues long. The V gene's germline CDR1 is SGHTA and CDR2 FQGTGA. The chain's CDR3 is CASSLTRTSSYNEQFF. As DNA, the CDR3 is TGTGCCAGCAGCTTAACGAGGACTAGCTCCTACAATGAGCAGTTCTTC.

The chain uses TRBV7-2 and TRBJ2-1; 11 nucleotides agree with TRBD2. Germline lookup yields CDR1 SGHTA and CDR2 FQGNSA. V lost 6 bases to trimming and J lost 6 bases; unmatched junction nucleotides: 13. The CDR3 runs to 17 residues. The chain's CDR3 is CASRSGRLAGGRNEQFF. The CDR3 DNA reads as TGTGCCAGCAGATCGGGACGGCTAGCGGGGGGCCGCAATGAGCAGTTCTTC.

With respect to this clone: The germline gene is not matched at one end of the junction; a read error may be the cause. This chain connects TRBV25-1 to TRBJ2-7; 7 nucleotides agree with TRBD1. The V gene's germline CDR1 is MGHDK and CDR2 SYGVNS. The CDR3 runs 13 residues. As DNA, the CDR3 is TGTGCGAGCAGTCGGCAGGGGGCCTACGAGCAGTACTTC. It is translated as CASSRQGAYEQYF.

The chain is built from TRBV30 and TRBJ1-4; 7 bases fit TRBD1. Germline trimming cut 2 bases from V and 5 bases from J; bases unmatched to any gene: 5. This CDR3 is built from 14 residues. Germline CDR1 reads GTSNPN; CDR2 reads SVGIG (reference sequence). The CDR3 nucleotides are TGTGCCTGGAGTAAGACAGGGTTAAATGAAAAACTGTTTTTT. Translation: CAWSKTGLNEKLFF.

The rearrangement joins TRBV5-4 to TRBJ1-6; 10 bases map to TRBD1. Trimming cost V 4 bases and J 8 bases; bases outside gene matches: 6. The CDR3 has 15 amino acids. CDR1 is SGHNT, CDR2 YYREEE, per germline (reference sequence). Here the CDR3 DNA reads TGTGCCAGCAGCGCGGGGACAGGGGATTATTCACCCCTCCACTTT. Its protein is CASSAGTGDYSPLHF. The whole variable domain, filled in from reference TRBV5-4 and TRBJ1-6, reads ETGVTQSPTHLIKTRGQQVTLRCSSQSGHNTVSWYQQALGQGPQFIFQYYREEENGRGNFPPRFSGLQFPNYSSELNVNALELDDSALYLCASSAGTGDYSPLHFGNGTRLTVT.

The rearrangement uses TRBV6-5 and TRBJ1-2; possible D gene TRBD1, 6 bases. CDR3 length: 14 amino acids. Germline V gene lookup returns CDR1 MNHEY and CDR2 SVGAGI. V lost 2 bases to trimming and J lost 4 bases, with 11 bases between them. The CDR3 protein is CASSYGGLPYGYTF. CDR3 in DNA: TGTGCCAGCAGTTACGGGGGGCTCCCCTATGGCTACACCTTC.

The chain uses TRBV9 and TRBJ2-1; the match to TRBD2 covers 11 bases. The V segment lost 4 bases and the J segment 5 bases; nucleotides outside the gene matches: 11. The CDR3 has 17 amino acids. Per germline, CDR1 SGDLS and CDR2 YYNGEE. The CDR3 is CASSPRVAGGLDNEQFF. CDR3 sequence (DNA): TGTGCCAGCAGCCCCCGGGTAGCGGGGGGGCTAGACAATGAGCAGTTCTTC.

The chain employs TRBV9 and TRBJ1-4; D unresolved. Germline lookup yields CDR1 SGDLS and CDR2 YYNGEE. This CDR3 is built from 16 residues. Trimming shortened V by 3 bases and J by 3 bases, and 15 bases separated the two germline ends. In DNA, the CDR3 is TGTGCCAGCAGCGGAGGAACCGGGAAACCTAATGAAAAACTGTTTTTT. Its protein is CASSGGTGKPNEKLFF.

The chain links TRBV6-5 to TRBJ2-6, with D hard to call. V dropped 8 bases and J dropped 0 bases, with 11 bases sitting between them. This CDR3 region has 15 residues. The germline V gene has CDR1 MNHEY and CDR2 SVGAGI. The CDR3: CASGSVSSGANVLTF. For the CDR3, the DNA is TGTGCCAGCGGATCAGTCTCCTCTGGGGCCAACGTCCTGACTTTC.

CDR3 in DNA: TGTGCCAGCAGCCAGCACGCTCGTAGGCCCTTCTCTGGGGCCAACGTCCTGACTTTC. This codes for CASSQHARRPFSGANVLTF. J is TRBJ2-6 and V is TRBV7-2; D gene uncertain. This CDR3 spans 19 amino acids. CDR1 SGHTA and CDR2 FQGNSA come from the germline V gene. Trimming shortened V by 5 bases and J by 0 bases, and 20 bases separated the two germline ends.

The gene calls are TRBV7-2 and TRBJ2-1, with TRBD2 identical over 16 bases. V was pared by 1 base and J by 6 bases, with 6 bases of the junction left unmatched. The germline CDR1 and CDR2 sequences are SGHTA and FQGNSA. CDR3 length: 18 residues. As DNA, the CDR3 is TGTGCCAGCAGCTTAGTCGGGACTAGCGGGGGGGTCGGCAATGAGCAGTTCTTC. Translation: CASSLVGTSGGVGNEQFF.

The rearrangement joins TRBV7-3 to TRBJ1-1; tentatively, D is TRBD1 (5 bases). This CDR3 is built from 14 residues. The V end was cut by 3 bases, the J end by 0 bases, with 8 bases between. Germline assignment: CDR1 SGHTA and CDR2 FQGTGA. The chain's CDR3 is CASSLGRMNTEAFF. DNA of the CDR3: TGTGCCAGCAGCTTGGGACGTATGAACACTGAAGCTTTCTTT. Full variable domain (remainder filled in from reference TRBV7-3 and TRBJ1-1): GAGVSQTPSNKVTEKGKYVELRCDPISGHTALYWYRQSLGQGPEFLIYFQGTGAADDSGLPNDRFFAVRPEGSVSTLKIQRTERGDSAVYLCASSLGRMNTEAFFGQGTRLTVV.

The rearrangement links TRBV6-6 to TRBJ2-7, with no clear D. The CDR3 is 12 amino acids. The V and J ends lost 3 bases and 4 bases respectively, with 7 bases between them. The V gene's germline CDR1 is MNHNY and CDR2 SVGAGI (reference sequence). CDR3 bases: TGTGCCAGCAGTTATTCGGCTTACGAGCAGTACTTC. Translating gives CASSYSAYEQYF.

The chain joins TRBV30 to TRBJ2-5; 7 bases map to TRBD1. V was pared by 3 bases and J by 1 base, with 2 bases of the junction left unmatched. CDR3 length equals 13 residues. Germline V gene lookup returns CDR1 GTSNPN and CDR2 SVGIG (reference sequence). CDR3 amino acids: CAWSGTVQETQYF. The DNA for the CDR3 is TGTGCCTGGAGCGGGACAGTCCAAGAGACCCAGTACTTC.

This chain connects TRBV4-3 to TRBJ1-5; D remains unclear. CDR1 LGHNA and CDR2 YSLEER come from the germline V gene. Deletions cut 0 bases from V and 0 bases from J, with 6 bases between. CDR3 size: 15 residues. The CDR3 DNA follows: TGCGCCAGCAGCCAAGATATCAGTAGCAATCAGCCCCAGCATTTT. The encoded protein is CASSQDISSNQPQHF.

The gene calls are TRBV5-1 and TRBJ1-2, with D perhaps TRBD1 (6 bases). V lost 3 bases and J lost 2, with 11 bases in between. The germline V gene has CDR1 SGHRS and CDR2 YFSETQ. This CDR3 has 14 residues. The chain's CDR3 is CASSSTGLNYGYTF. In DNA, the CDR3 is TGCGCCAGCAGCTCTACAGGGTTAAACTATGGCTACACCTTC.

The V and J genes are TRBV9 and TRBJ1-1; D possibly corresponds to TRBD1 (5 bases). With 0 bases removed from V and 1 base from J, the gap between germline ends came to 10 bases. This CDR3 spans 15 amino acids. The germline V gene has CDR1 SGDLS and CDR2 YYNGEE. CDR3 protein: CASSVGAGWNTEAFF. DNA of the CDR3: TGTGCCAGCAGCGTAGGGGCAGGGTGGAACACTGAAGCTTTCTTT.

This clone was observed once. The chain couples TRBV7-2 to TRBJ2-5, with D possibly matching TRBD2 (5 bases). CDR3 length equals 16 residues. The V end was cut by 7 bases, the J end by 2 bases, with 20 bases between. The germline V gene has CDR1 SGHTA and CDR2 FQGNSA. The CDR3 region is CASTRGIGSGQETQYF. CDR3 DNA: TGTGCCAGCACCCGTGGAATAGGCTCGGGGCAAGAGACCCAGTACTTC.

J is TRBJ2-7 and V is TRBV11-1, with 10 nucleotides matching TRBD1. Losses at the gene ends were 1 base for V and 5 bases for J; bases not matched to a gene: 2. The CDR3 totals 14 residues. CDR1 is SGHAT and CDR2 is FQDESV in the germline V gene (reference sequence). The CDR3 protein is CASSLGQGANEQYF. For the CDR3, the DNA is TGTGCCAGCAGCTTAGGACAGGGGGCCAACGAGCAGTACTTC.

This clone appeared a single time. The CDR3 loop reads CASSGTGYGEKLFF. Written as DNA, the CDR3 is TGTGCCAGCAGTGGAACAGGGTATGGTGAAAAACTGTTTTTT. This chain connects TRBV6-5 to TRBJ1-4, with a weak D call TRBD1 (6 bases). V lost 5 bases and J 7 bases, leaving 14 bases between the germline ends. CDR1 is MNHEY, CDR2 SVGAGI, per germline. This CDR3 comprises 14 residues.

DNA for the CDR3: TGCGCCAGCAGTCAAGGGGACAGGGGCAATAGCAATCAGCCCCAGCATTTT. It codes for CASSQGDRGNSNQPQHF. This chain uses TRBV23-1 with TRBJ1-5; TRBD1 agrees at 10 bases. TRBV23-1 is an ORF, with its function uncertain. V dropped 2 bases and J dropped 0; count of bases not matched to a gene: 4. The CDR3 has 17 residues.

The chain uses TRBV5-1 and TRBJ2-2; the D gene is possibly TRBD1 (5 bases). The germline V gene encodes CDR1 SGHRS and CDR2 YFSETQ. With 4 bases removed from V and 7 bases from J, the gap between germline ends came to 8 bases. This CDR3 contains 12 residues. The CDR3 reads CASSPTGGELFF. CDR3 bases: TGCGCCAGCAGCCCCACAGGCGGGGAGCTGTTTTTT.

The chain couples TRBV29-1 to TRBJ1-3, with TRBD1 matching 7 bases. CDR3 length: 14 residues. V dropped 8 bases and J dropped 0; count of bases not matched to a gene: 7. The V gene's germline CDR1 is SQVTM and CDR2 ANQGSEA. CDR3: CSIQGGLSGNTIYF. The DNA for the CDR3 is TGCAGCATCCAAGGGGGCCTCTCTGGAAACACCATATATTTT.

This clone was recorded a few times. V is TRBV7-2 and J is TRBJ2-7; 10 nucleotides match TRBD2. Looked up from germline, CDR1 is SGHTA and CDR2 is FQGNSA. This CDR3 comprises 16 residues. V shed 1 base and J 6 bases; nucleotides not matched to a gene: 9. The CDR3 nucleotides are TGTGCCAGCAGCTTAGTACTAGCGGGGCCGTCGGGCGAGCAGTACTTC. It encodes CASSLVLAGPSGEQYF. Combining the CDR3 with reference TRBV7-2 and TRBJ2-7 gives the whole variable domain GAGVSQSPSNKVTEKGKDVELRCDPISGHTALYWYRQSLGQGLEFLIYFQGNSAPDKSGLPSDRFSAERTGGSVSTLTIQRTQQEDSAVYLCASSLVLAGPSGEQYFGPGTRLTVT.

V usage is TRBV27 and J usage is TRBJ1-4; D possibly corresponds to TRBD1 (5 bases). The V end lost 5 bases, the J end lost 8 bases, and 12 bases lay between the germline ends. CDR1 is MNHEY and CDR2 is SMNVEV in the germline V gene (reference sequence). The CDR3 has 13 residues. The CDR3 DNA reads as TGTGCCAGCAGTGCCCGGGGGGGGGAAAAACTGTTTTTT. It codes for CASSARGGEKLFF.